One sample yielded the 5 T cell receptor beta chains listed below, sequenced in a study of cytomegalovirus exposure and HLA in healthy donors (dated by TCRdb to between 2016 and 2019). Libraries were prepared through the immunoSEQ multiplex PCR assay. A mixture of 60 forward primers for TCR Vbeta segments and 13 reverse primers for TCR Jbeta segments was used in the multiplex PCR. Here the immuneACCESS table is served through TCRdb, limited to in-frame sequences with V and J called. Missing clones are a known gap in these copies; in checked studies unresolved V genes cover under half, and the rest lacks a known reason. For this sample there are roughly 120,000 clones; more than 70% appear just once. Around 16% of the sample comes from the top ten. Sequenced material: PBMCs. These receptors all stem from a man aged 50 to 60 in good health and CMV-seropositive.

This clone was observed a few times. The rearrangement uses TRBV15 and TRBJ2-2; TRBD2 aligns across 8 bases. The length of the CDR3 is 16 residues. Trimming cost V 3 bases and J 2 bases; bases outside gene matches: 5. Per germline, CDR1 LNHNV and CDR2 YYDKDF (reference sequence). DNA for the CDR3: TGTGCCACCAGCAGCCGACTAGCGTCTAACACCGGGGAGCTGTTTTTT. Its translation is CATSSRLASNTGELFF. Combining the CDR3 with reference TRBV15 and TRBJ2-2 gives the whole variable domain DAMVIQNPRYQVTQFGKPVTLSCSQTLNHNVMYWYQQKSSQAPKLLFHYYDKDFNNEADTPDNFQSRRPNTSFCFLDIRSPGLGDTAMYLCATSSRLASNTGELFFGEGSRLTVL.

This chain connects TRBV18 to TRBJ1-5; perhaps TRBD1 as D (5 bases). CDR1 is KGHSH, CDR2 LQKENI, per germline. V dropped 4 bases and J dropped 4 bases, with 11 bases sitting between them. The CDR3 has 14 amino acids. The CDR3: CASSLRQTNQPQHF. CDR3 nucleotides: TGTGCCAGCTCACTTAGACAGACTAATCAGCCCCAGCATTTT. Variable domain in full (rest from reference TRBV18 and TRBJ1-5): NAGVMQNPRHLVRRRGQEARLRCSPMKGHSHVYWYRQLPEEGLKFMVYLQKENIIDESGMPKERFSAEFPKEGPSILRIQQVVRGDSAAYFCASSLRQTNQPQHFGDGTRLSIL.

The chain has TRBV19 and TRBJ2-3; 13 nucleotides agree with TRBD2. Germline assignment: CDR1 LNHDA and CDR2 SQIVND (reference sequence). V was clipped by 6 bases and J by 7 bases; unmatched bases: 4. The CDR3 has 14 residues. The CDR3 bases are TGTGCCAGTAGACTAGCGGGGGGGCGAAATACGCAGTATTTT. It yields the protein CASRLAGGRNTQYF.

The chain uses TRBV4-3 and TRBJ1-2; 7 positions agree with TRBD1. Germline V CDR1 and CDR2: LGHNA, YSLEER. This CDR3 spans 16 amino acids. The J segment lost 6 bases and the V segment lost 0 bases, leaving 10 bases of the junction unmatched. The CDR3 spells CASSQDAGQSGDGYTF. The CDR3 coding sequence is TGCGCCAGCAGCCAAGATGCGGGACAGTCGGGAGATGGCTACACCTTC.

This clone is categorized as medium-sized. V and J are TRBV7-2 and TRBJ1-3, with 9 bases that match TRBD1. The V and J ends lost 4 bases and 5 bases, in that order; junction bases with no gene match: 9. Germline CDR1 is SGHTA and CDR2 is FQGNSA. This CDR3 is built from 16 residues. The chain's CDR3 is CASSSQGGTGRNTIYF. The DNA for the CDR3 is TGTGCCAGCAGCTCTCAAGGGGGGACAGGGAGAAACACCATATATTTT.